Sequencing of this TCR beta chain was carried out in a study of patients and donors after allogeneic stem cell transplantation. TCRdb fed the RT-PCR reads into MiXCR, producing one record per CDR3 protein. The table lists some 87,000 distinct CDR3 sequences, roughly 50% of them singletons. The CDR3 is 14 residues long. The trim removed 3 bases at V and 1 base at J, leaving 2 bases unmatched. Germline lookup yields CDR1 SGHTA and CDR2 FQGNSA. Source material: blood, either unsorted or a sorted T cell fraction (not recorded which). The sequence was obtained from a human donor who was either an allogeneic HSCT recipient or a stem cell or donor lymphocyte infusion donor (not recorded which). It is not recorded whose cells these are; they may come from a transplant donor. The chain links TRBV7-2 to TRBJ1-1; 7 bases agree with TRBD1. The chain's CDR3 is CASSLQGGNTEAFF. The CDR3 DNA sequence: TGTGCCAGCAGCTTGCAGGGGGGGAACACTGAAGCTTTCTTT.